A selection of T cell receptor beta chains follows, all from one sample in a study of spatial heterogeneity in lung cancer. TCRdb reanalysed the 5' RACE reads using MiXCR and keeps one entry per CDR3 protein. The repertoire holds about 3,400 distinct CDR3 sequences, with 10% to 15% as singletons. The specimen was lung tumor tissue, collected at surgery. The source is a female donor with early-stage non-small cell lung cancer. The CDR3 runs from the conserved cysteine through the conserved F or W. D genes are given only for firm matches. Clone size, where shown, is once, few, many, or a class for clones that have expanded.

>TRBJ2-4|medium-sized|NA|TRBV19
CASSPVGINIQYF
TGTGCCAGTAGCCCGGTAGGGATAAACATTCAGTACTTC
>TRBJ2-7|medium-sized|TRBD2|TRBV5-1
CASSLGLAGGPVQQYF
TGCGCCAGCAGCCTCGGACTAGCGGGAGGGCCGGTCCAGCAGTACTTC
>TRBJ2-1|NA|NA|TRBV19
CAASPGLLNEQFF
TGTGCCGCTTCGCCGGGTCTCCTGAATGAGCAGTTCTTC
>TRBJ1-1|medium-sized|NA|TRBV6-6
CASSPRQQAYTEAFF
TGTGCCAGCAGTCCGCGACAGCAGGCTTACACTGAAGCTTTCTTT
>TRBJ2-7|large|NA|TRBV5-6
CASSSPLEQYF
TGTGCCAGCAGCTCCCCCCTCGAGCAGTACTTC
>TRBJ1-2|large|NA|TRBV6-1
CASSEALLWQGNYGYTF
TGTGCCAGCAGTGAAGCGCTTCTTTGGCAGGGGAACTATGGCTACACCTTC
>TRBJ2-7|NA|NA|TRBV7-2
CASSLYGSYEQYF
TGTGCCAGCAGCTTGTACGGTTCCTACGAGCAGTACTTC
>TRBJ1-5|medium-sized|NA|TRBV30
CAWSVKAANQPQHF
TGTGCCTGGAGTGTAAAGGCAGCCAATCAGCCCCAGCATTTT
>TRBJ2-1|NA|NA|TRBV11-2
CASSLGLARAEQFF
TGTGCCAGCAGCTTAGGCTTAGCTAGGGCTGAGCAGTTCTTC
>TRBJ2-5|medium-sized|NA|TRBV6-5
CAVRKDVETQYF
TGTGCCGTCCGGAAGGACGTAGAGACCCAGTACTTC